The T cell receptor beta chain described here comes from a study of control samples from healthy donors and cancer patients. Produced via immunoSEQ multiplex PCR; TCRdb's table is partial and in-frame only. The sample records about 76,000 clones, 75% to 90% being singletons. Specimen: PBMCs. The origin of this receptor is a woman between 50 and 59 years old with colorectal cancer.

The CDR3 reads CASSLVTENYGYTF. DNA for the CDR3: TGCGCCAGCAGCCTAGTCACAGAGAACTATGGCTACACCTTC. The chain couples TRBV5-1 to TRBJ1-2; no clear D. Germline values: CDR1 SGHRS, CDR2 YFSETQ. The CDR3 runs 14 residues. Trimming removed 4 bases at V and 2 bases at J, with 12 bases between.